Shown below are 12 T cell receptor beta chains from a single sample sequenced in a study of blood T cells in healthy people across ages (dated by TCRdb to between 2014 and 2017). Library preparation was by 5' RACE. The instrument was an Illumina HiSeq 2500. A second PCR of roughly 7 to 11 cycles was performed with a sample-barcoded 5' primer and a J-beta primer mix. The raw public data were reprocessed by TCRdb itself: fastp quality trimming at Q25, MiXCR clonotype calling, in-frame beta chains only. Entries that share a CDR3 protein sequence are merged under the most common genes and DNA. The sample table contains about 770,000 distinct CDR3 sequences; only one count was recorded for under 55% of them. The ten biggest clones cover roughly 19% of the sample. Sequenced sample: blood. These receptors were taken from a man aged 60-69 years in good health.

This chain links TRBV6-1 with TRBJ2-7; the D is unclear. The CDR3 extends over 16 amino acids. CDR1 is MNHNS, CDR2 SASEGT, per germline. V dropped 0 bases and J dropped 3 bases, with 15 bases sitting between them. CDR3 in DNA: TGTGCCAGCAGTGAAGCGAGTATGCGACTCGGCTACGAGCAGTACTTC. Encoded protein: CASSEASMRLGYEQYF.

This chain links TRBV7-3 with TRBJ2-1, with D possibly called TRBD1 or TRBD2 (5 bases each). Germline V gene lookup returns CDR1 SGHTA and CDR2 FQGTGA. V lost 2 bases and J 5 bases, leaving 13 bases between the germline ends. The CDR3 is 15 amino acids. The CDR3 is CASSLEGRNNNEQFF. The CDR3 nucleotides are TGTGCCAGCAGCTTAGAGGGGAGAAACAACAATGAGCAGTTCTTC.

The CDR3 spells CSVAGTGGPRDTQYF. CDR3 coding DNA: TGCAGCGTTGCCGGGACAGGCGGGCCGCGAGATACGCAGTATTTT. The chain carries TRBV29-1 and TRBJ2-3, with 8 bases identical to TRBD1. Looked up from germline, CDR1 is SQVTM and CDR2 is ANQGSEA. J gave up 5 bases and V 4 bases, and 11 bases lay outside the gene matches. The CDR3 contains 15 residues.

This clonotype was seen once. This chain uses TRBV7-9 with TRBJ1-5; 8 bases fit TRBD1. J gave up 7 bases and V 5 bases, and 13 bases lay outside the gene matches. Germline assignment: CDR1 SEHNR and CDR2 FQNEAQ (reference sequence). CDR3 length: 16 amino acids. The CDR3 DNA reads as TGTGCCAGCAGCAAAACCGGGGCAGGGGGCATCCAGCCCCAGCATTTT. Encoded protein: CASSKTGAGGIQPQHF.

The rearrangement links TRBV5-1 to TRBJ2-1, with 8 bases identical to TRBD2. Germline V lookup: CDR1 SGHRS, CDR2 YFSETQ. The CDR3 sequence is 16 residues long. After removal of 1 base from V and 3 bases from J, the junction contained 6 bases not matched to a gene. This CDR3 is CASSLYERGNYNEQFF. The DNA of the CDR3 is TGCGCCAGCAGCTTGTATGAGCGGGGGAACTACAATGAGCAGTTCTTC. Full variable domain (missing parts from reference TRBV5-1 and TRBJ2-1): KAGVTQTPRYLIKTRGQQVTLSCSPISGHRSVSWYQQTPGQGLQFLFEYFSETQRNKGNFPGRFSGRQFSNSRSEMNVSTLELGDSALYLCASSLYERGNYNEQFFGPGTRLTVL.

The chain uses TRBV5-1 and TRBJ2-1, with D unclear. CDR3 length: 13 amino acids. V lost 4 bases and J lost 5, with 10 bases in between. CDR1 is SGHRS and CDR2 is YFSETQ in the germline V gene. The CDR3 here is CASSVEPNNEQFF. The CDR3 coding sequence is TGCGCCAGCAGCGTGGAACCAAACAATGAGCAGTTCTTC.

The gene calls are TRBV12-3 or TRBV12-4 and TRBJ2-2, with D unclear. This CDR3 is built from 11 residues. V was clipped by 6 bases and J by 1 base, with 0 bases between them. DNA of the CDR3: TGTGCCAGCAGGAACACCGGGGAGCTGTTTTTT. Its translation: CASRNTGELFF.

The CDR3 DNA sequence: TGTGCCAGCAGTTACTCGCCGACTAATTTGGCCTCTCGGGACATTCAGTACTTC. Translated, it gives CASSYSPTNLASRDIQYF. This sequence joins TRBV6-2 or TRBV6-3 and TRBJ2-4, with a weak D call TRBD2 (5 bases). Trimming cost V 0 bases and J 8 bases, with 23 bases left between them. The length of the CDR3 is 18 residues. CDR1 MNHEY and CDR2 SVGEGT come from the germline V gene.

The gene calls are TRBV5-1 and TRBJ1-4; maybe TRBD1 (5 bases). Trimming removed 0 bases from V and 5 bases from J, with 14 bases in between. The CDR3 is 16 amino acids. The germline V gene has CDR1 SGHRS and CDR2 YFSETQ. The CDR3 here is CASSLGGQGVNEKLFF. CDR3 DNA sequence: TGCGCCAGCAGCTTGGGCGGACAAGGCGTCAATGAAAAACTGTTTTTT.

V gene TRBV28 combines with J gene TRBJ2-3; D could derive from TRBD1 or TRBD2 (5 bases each). Germline V gene lookup returns CDR1 MDHEN and CDR2 SYDVKM. This CDR3 has 15 residues. Trimming left V 7 bases short and J 2 bases short, with 16 bases between. CDR3: CASIPPGRTTDTQYF. The CDR3 nucleotides read TGTGCCAGCATCCCACCGGGACGCACCACAGATACGCAGTATTTT.

This clonotype was counted ten times or more. The V and J genes are TRBV10-3 and TRBJ2-3; 10 nucleotides align to TRBD2. V trimming: 3 bases; J trimming: 2 bases; junction bases outside the gene matches: 5. This CDR3 has 16 residues. CDR1 and CDR2 (germline): ENHRY, SYGVKD. The CDR3 here is CAISEPSGGNTDTQYF. In nucleotides, the CDR3 is TGTGCCATCAGTGAACCTAGCGGGGGCAACACAGATACGCAGTATTTT.

The chain carries TRBV20-1 and TRBJ2-5; 11 bases are shared with TRBD2. Germline V gene lookup returns CDR1 DFQATT and CDR2 SNEGSKA (reference sequence). The CDR3 consists of 15 residues. Trimming cost V 7 bases and J 11 bases; bases outside gene matches: 18. CDR3 loop: CSGESLAGGRNEQYF. CDR3 DNA: TGCAGTGGGGAGAGCTTAGCGGGGGGGCGTAATGAGCAGTACTTC.